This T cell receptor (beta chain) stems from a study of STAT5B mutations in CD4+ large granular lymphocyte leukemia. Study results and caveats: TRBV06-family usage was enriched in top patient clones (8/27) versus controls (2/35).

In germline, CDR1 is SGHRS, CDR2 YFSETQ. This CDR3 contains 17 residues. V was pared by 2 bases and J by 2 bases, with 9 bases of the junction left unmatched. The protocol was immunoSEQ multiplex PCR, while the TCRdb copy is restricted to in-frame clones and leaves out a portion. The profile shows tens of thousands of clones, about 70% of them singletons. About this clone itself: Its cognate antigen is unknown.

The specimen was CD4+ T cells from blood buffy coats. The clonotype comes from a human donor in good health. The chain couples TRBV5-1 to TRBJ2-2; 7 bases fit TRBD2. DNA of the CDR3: TGCGCCAGCAGCTTTACCTTCGGGGGGTCTAACACCGGGGAGCTGTTTTTT. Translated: CASSFTFGGSNTGELFF.